This TCR beta chain is drawn from a study of beta chain features in type 1 diabetes. Germline V lookup: CDR1 SGHNT, CDR2 YENEEA. After removal of 5 bases from V and 2 bases from J, the junction contained 8 bases not matched to a gene. The CDR3 sequence is 16 residues long. This clone came up a few times. The isolated RNA, all of it, was reverse transcribed, so expressed TCRB transcripts were what got sequenced. Method: immunoSEQ multiplex PCR; TCRdb's copy keeps in-frame clones and lacks some. This sample yields fewer than 550,000 clones, of which roughly 10% are seen a single time; about 0.045% belongs to the top ten.

Sequenced input: naive CD4+ T cells from blood. This receptor was taken from a woman in her late teens or twenties in good health. This chain connects TRBV11-3 to TRBJ2-1; 8 positions agree with TRBD1. CDR3 loop: CASSPGQGDTYNEQFF. CDR3 coding DNA: TGTGCCAGCAGCCCAGGACAGGGCGATACCTACAATGAGCAGTTCTTC.